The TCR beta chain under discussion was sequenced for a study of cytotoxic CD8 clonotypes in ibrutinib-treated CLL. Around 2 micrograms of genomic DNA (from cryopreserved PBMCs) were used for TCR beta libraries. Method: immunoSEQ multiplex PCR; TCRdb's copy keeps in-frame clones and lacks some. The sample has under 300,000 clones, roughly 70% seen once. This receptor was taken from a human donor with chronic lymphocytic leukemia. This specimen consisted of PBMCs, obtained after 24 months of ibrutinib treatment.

The CDR3 loop reads CASSPGSVNTEAFF. In DNA form, the CDR3 reads TGCGCCAGCAGCCCAGGGAGCGTGAACACTGAAGCTTTCTTT. The chain is built from TRBV5-1 and TRBJ1-1; D is perhaps TRBD1 (5 bases). Between the trimmed V and J ends, which lost 4 bases and 0 bases, there was a span of 10 bases. Germline assignment: CDR1 SGHRS and CDR2 YFSETQ. This CDR3 region has 14 residues.